The entry below gives a single T cell receptor beta chain sequence along with its context. Treatment specified: 15 to 20 received Ad26.COV2.S at low or high dose, single or two shots; roughly 5 received placebo; per-sample allocation not given. Sampling was done on day 63 after the first vaccine or placebo injection. This entry belongs to a study of Ad26.COV2.S vaccination and SARS-CoV-2 variants. Looking at the study overall: The vaccine Ad26.COV2.S was put into the muscle once, or twice with 56 days between.

Profiled with immunoSEQ multiplex PCR; TCRdb holds only in-frame clones, not every one. The sample yields some 640,000 clones, around 92% seen once. Germline CDR1 and CDR2: MGHRA and YSYEKL. CDR3 size: 14 residues. V trimming: 4 bases; J trimming: 7 bases; junction bases outside the gene matches: 6. This receptor was taken from a person aged 18-65 years who received the Ad26.COV2.S COVID-19 vaccine or a placebo. The J gene is TRBJ2-2, the V gene TRBV4-1; 7 bases match TRBD2. This sample comprised peripheral blood, obtained in a trial of Ad26.COV2.S vaccine versus placebo. The DNA of the CDR3 is TGCGCCAGCAGCCCAAGTGCGGGGGTCGGGGAGCTGTTTTTT. Its protein product is CASSPSAGVGELFF.